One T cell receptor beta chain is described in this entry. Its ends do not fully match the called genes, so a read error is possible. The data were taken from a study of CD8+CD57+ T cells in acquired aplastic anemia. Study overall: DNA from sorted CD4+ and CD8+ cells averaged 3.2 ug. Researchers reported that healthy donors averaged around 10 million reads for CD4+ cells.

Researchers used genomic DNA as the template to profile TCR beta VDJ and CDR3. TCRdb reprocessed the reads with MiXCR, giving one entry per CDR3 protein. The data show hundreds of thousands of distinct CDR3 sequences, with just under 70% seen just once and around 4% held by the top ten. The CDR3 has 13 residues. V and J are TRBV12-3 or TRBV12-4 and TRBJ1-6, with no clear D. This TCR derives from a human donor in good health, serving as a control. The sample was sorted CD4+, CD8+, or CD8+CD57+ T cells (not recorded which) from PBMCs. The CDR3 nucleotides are TGTGCCAACAGTGTAGTCATGGCTTCACCCCTCCACTTT. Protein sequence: CANSVVMASPLHF.